This T cell receptor beta chain was recorded in a study of a mutant IDH1 vaccine in newly diagnosed glioma. Study-wide context: Eight vaccinations reached patients in weeks 1, 3, 5, 7, 11, 15, 19 and 23. Treated patients were roughly 60% male, about 38% female, mean age 40.4 years.

Sequencing was performed with immunoSEQ multiplex PCR; in TCRdb, only in-frame clones are kept and a portion is missing. Among some 30,000 clones listed, roughly 90% were seen once. Time point of the sample: week 23, last vaccination. Mutant IDH1 20-mer peptide, at 300 ug, made up each vaccine dose, with topical imiquimod. The donors had new WHO grade 3 or 4 astrocytomas; these were IDH1-mutant and ATRX-lost. The CDR3 length is 11 residues. Trimming stripped 4 bases from V and 10 bases from J, with 11 bases between. Germline assignment: CDR1 SQVTM and CDR2 ANQGSEA. This clone was detected only a few times. Its antigen remains unidentified. Study outcomes and limitations: Any relationship between pseudoprogression and changes in top peripheral T cell clonotypes seemed absent.

Here the sequenced sample was PBMCs, taken from a glioma patient whose treatment included an IDH1 peptide vaccine. The V gene is TRBV29-1, the J gene TRBJ2-1, with D hard to call. This TCR came from a middle-aged man with glioma. The CDR3: CSVGKTGEQFF. CDR3 DNA sequence: TGCAGCGTTGGAAAGACTGGAGAGCAGTTCTTC.